This entry concerns a single TCR beta chain. This clonotype has a count of ten or more. The target of this receptor is not known. No base qualities exist here, and no much larger clone lies one base off it. Patients chosen for sequencing had shown expansion of CD8+CD57+ cells by flow cytometry. Every patient had severe acquired aplastic anemia, diagnosed using the International Study of Aplastic Anemia and Agranulocytosis and Camitta criteria. No patient had received any therapy when blood was sampled. In the study, sorted CD4+ and CD8+ blood T cells from patients with severe aplastic anemia and from healthy subjects underwent deep sequencing of TCR repertoires. Patients were enrolled in the USA under clinicaltrials.gov protocols 00001620, 01623167, 00001397, 00071045, 00081523 and 00961064. Ficoll-Paque density gradient centrifugation was used to isolate peripheral blood mononuclear cells. Before DNA was extracted, CD4+ and CD8+ T cells were sorted using either FACS or magnetic beads.

This sample is part of a study of CD8+CD57+ T cells in acquired aplastic anemia (dated 2018 in TCRdb). General notes on the study: Extracted DNA from sorted CD4+ and CD8+ cells averaged around 3.4 ug, ranging from roughly 0.19 to 27.4 ug. A CD8+CD57+ expansion meant a frequency higher than the mean frequency seen in healthy subjects.

Genomic DNA was used as template for profiling of TCR beta VDJ combinations and CDR3 sequences. An Illumina HiSeq 2000 was used for TCR repertoire sequencing. The authors processed their data as follows. TRBV/TRBJ rearrangement plots, CDR3 size and DJ length profiles, and Simpson's diversity index were used to evaluate the repertoires. The most abundant DNA sequence in the deep sequencing data was taken as the immunodominant clone. CDR3 amino acid sequences were checked for sharing across subjects and were also compared against the VDJdb database and published repertoires. The raw public data were reprocessed by TCRdb itself: fastp quality trimming at Q25, MiXCR clonotype calling, in-frame beta chains only. CDR3 protein duplicates are merged, each entry listing the most common genes and DNA. The V and J calls reflect TCRdb's pipeline rather than the authors' work. The sample data list about 240,000 distinct CDR3 sequences, and more than 45% of these were observed just once. Approximately 8% of the sample is held by the ten biggest clonotypes.

CDR3 length: 14 amino acids, cysteine to phenylalanine. Only CDR3 DNA remains: 42 bases, in frame from the first base. CDR1 and CDR2 (SGHKS, YYEKEE) derive from the germline V gene (reference sequence). V is shortened by 4 bases, J by 1 base, and the region joining them spans 11 bases. The paper as a whole reports these results and caveats: CD8+ Simpson's diversity did not differ significantly between patients and healthy controls (P=0.060). Although 25 to 30 CD8+ CDR3 sequences were shared by patients and controls, these sequences appeared highly expressed in patients and within the immunodominant clones of patients.

This sequence originates from a human donor with aplastic anemia. What was sequenced was sorted CD4+, CD8+, or CD8+CD57+ T cells (not recorded which) from PBMCs. The V and J genes are TRBV5-5 and TRBJ1-1; no confident D gene assignment can be made. The CDR3 in this case is CASSPHGRNTEAFF. DNA sequence: TGTGCCAGCAGCCCCCACGGGAGGAACACTGAAGCTTTCTTT.